Following are 21 T cell receptor beta chains from one sample sequenced in a study of T-cell reconstitution after alpha-beta-depleted transplantation in children. Researchers prepared the TCRbeta library using unique molecular identifiers, the study reports. TCRdb analysed the PCR reads with MiXCR anew, one entry per CDR3 protein. The profile shows a few hundred thousand distinct CDR3 sequences, about a tenth of them singletons. The sample consisted of PBMCs from the stem cell graft donor, taken from the stem cell graft. The source of these receptors is a human donor who donated a stem cell graft to a child with acute lymphoblastic leukemia.

CDR3 sequence (DNA): TGCGCCAGCAGCTTTACATCGGGTGGAACGGGCAATGAGCAGTTCTTC. Translation gives CASSFTSGGTGNEQFF. V gene TRBV5-1 combines with J gene TRBJ2-1; no definite D call. Germline V gene lookup returns CDR1 SGHRS and CDR2 YFSETQ. CDR3 length: 16 amino acids. Deletions cut 2 bases from V and 6 bases from J, with 18 bases between.

The rearrangement joins TRBV30 to TRBJ2-7; no clear D. The CDR3 loop spans 10 amino acids. Germline V CDR1 and CDR2: GTSNPN, SVGIG (reference sequence). V lost 5 bases, J lost 6 bases, and 8 bases lay in between. CDR3 region: CAWGPGEQYF. The CDR3 region has the DNA TGTGCCTGGGGCCCCGGCGAGCAGTACTTC.

The rearrangement joins TRBV28 to TRBJ1-2; a weak D match, TRBD1 (5 bases). Between the trimmed V and J ends, which lost 9 bases and 4 bases, there was a span of 9 bases. Germline V lookup: CDR1 MDHEN, CDR2 SYDVKM. The CDR3 consists of 11 residues. This CDR3 reads CASFRGYGYTF. In nucleotides, the CDR3 is TGTGCCAGTTTTAGGGGCTATGGCTACACCTTC.

There are many counts of this clonotype. The chain links TRBV4-1 to TRBJ1-4; TRBD1 might be the D (6 bases). The V end lost 1 base, the J end lost 0 bases, and 15 bases lay between the germline ends. CDR1 is MGHRA, CDR2 YSYEKL, per germline. This CDR3 region has 18 residues. The CDR3 sequence: CASSQVDNRVATNEKLFF. CDR3 DNA: TGCGCCAGCAGCCAAGTTGACAACAGGGTGGCAACTAATGAAAAACTGTTTTTT.

The V gene is TRBV6-1, the J gene TRBJ1-5; perhaps TRBD1 as D (5 bases). The CDR3 extends over 13 amino acids. Germline loops: CDR1 MNHNS, CDR2 SASEGT. V shed 8 bases and J shed 6 bases, with 14 bases lying between them. The CDR3 spells CASHPWGGQPQHF. Here the CDR3 DNA reads TGTGCCAGCCACCCTTGGGGCGGTCAGCCCCAGCATTTT.

This clonotype has more than one count but fewer than ten. The chain employs TRBV7-9 and TRBJ2-1; 10 bases are a match to TRBD2. The V gene's germline CDR1 is SEHNR and CDR2 FQNEAQ (reference sequence). V dropped 1 base and J dropped 4; count of bases not matched to a gene: 7. This CDR3 is built from 17 residues. CDR3: CASSLGSGLAAYNEQFF. CDR3 DNA: TGTGCCAGCAGCTTAGGATCTGGACTAGCGGCATACAATGAGCAGTTCTTC.

The sample holds a few counts of this clonotype. The chain has TRBV15 and TRBJ2-3; 12 nucleotides match TRBD2. CDR1 is LNHNV, CDR2 YYDKDF, per germline (reference sequence). This CDR3 spans 17 amino acids. V trimming: 0 bases; J trimming: 6 bases; junction bases outside the gene matches: 7. The CDR3 here is CATSRDMATSGSDTQYF. The CDR3 DNA reads TGTGCCACCAGCAGAGATATGGCGACTAGCGGGAGTGATACGCAGTATTTT.

V usage is TRBV20-1 and J usage is TRBJ1-5; D ambiguous. CDR1 is DFQATT, CDR2 SNEGSKA, per germline (reference sequence). Deletions cut 0 bases from V and 1 base from J, with 10 bases between. The CDR3 is 15 amino acids. DNA for the CDR3: TGCAGTGCTAGAGATCCAACAGTAAGCAATCAGCCCCAGCATTTT. It encodes CSARDPTVSNQPQHF.

This clonotype was seen a few times. The V gene is TRBV29-1, the J gene TRBJ2-3, with D perhaps TRBD2 (5 bases). The V end lost 1 base, the J end lost 6 bases, and 14 bases lay between the germline ends. This CDR3 spans 14 amino acids. Germline V lookup: CDR1 SQVTM, CDR2 ANQGSEA. CDR3 protein: CSVEGPLAPDTQYF. For the CDR3, the DNA is TGCAGCGTTGAAGGCCCTCTAGCACCGGATACGCAGTATTTT.

This clonotype was seen more than once but under ten times. The chain's CDR3 is CSARDLGTRTASTDTQYF. The CDR3 DNA reads TGCAGTGCTAGAGATTTGGGGACCCGGACAGCTTCCACAGATACGCAGTATTTT. V and J are TRBV20-1 and TRBJ2-3; possibly TRBD1 for D (6 bases). Germline V lookup: CDR1 DFQATT, CDR2 SNEGSKA (reference sequence). The V gene lost 0 bases and the J gene lost 2 bases, with 21 bases spanning the gap. There are 18 residues in the CDR3.

The chain uses TRBV12-3 or TRBV12-4 and TRBJ2-7; tentative D call: TRBD2 (6 bases). The CDR3 spans 16 residues. V lost 8 bases and J lost 4, with 24 bases in between. This CDR3 is CASQIGGPRRQYEQYF. The CDR3 nucleotides read TGTGCCAGCCAAATAGGAGGGCCTAGACGACAGTACGAGCAGTACTTC.

This clonotype has only a few counts. This CDR3 is CASSFSGSVNEQFF. The CDR3 nucleotides are TGTGCCAGCAGCTTTAGCGGGAGCGTAAATGAGCAGTTCTTC. The chain carries TRBV7-2 and TRBJ2-1; 9 bases fit TRBD2. The germline CDR1 and CDR2 sequences are SGHTA and FQGNSA. With V trimmed by 3 bases and J by 7 bases, 4 bases remained unmatched. The CDR3 contains 14 residues.

This clonotype was detected many times. The chain combines TRBV7-9 with TRBJ1-5; D not certain. This CDR3 is built from 13 residues. Germline V gene data show CDR1 as SEHNR and CDR2 as FQNEAQ (reference sequence). Trimming cost V 1 base and J 6 bases, with 7 bases left between them. CDR3 residues: CASSLEGGQPQHF. The CDR3 nucleotides are TGTGCCAGCAGCTTAGAGGGTGGTCAGCCCCAGCATTTT.

This clonotype was detected only a few times. This chain uses TRBV5-1 with TRBJ2-5; D possibly matches TRBD1 or TRBD2 (5 bases each). Germline CDR1 and CDR2: SGHRS and YFSETQ. This CDR3 comprises 13 residues. Trimming stripped 6 bases from V and 6 bases from J, with 15 bases between. CDR3 residues: CASTTGTGKTQYF. DNA for the CDR3: TGCGCCAGCACAACCGGGACGGGGAAGACCCAGTACTTC.

To note about this clonotype: Since no conserved phenylalanine or tryptophan closes the CDR3, a read error is the likely cause. This chain uses TRBV27 with TRBJ2-7; D unclear. This CDR3 is built from 17 residues. V was shortened by 2 bases and J by 0 bases, with 17 bases between the two germline ends. Germline V gives CDR1 MNHEY, CDR2 SMNVEV (reference sequence). The CDR3 DNA reads TGTGCCAGCAGTTTAAGGTCGGACGGATTACTCTCCTACGAGCAGTACTCC. It is translated as CASSLRSDGLLSYEQYS.

This clonotype appeared many times. The V call is TRBV7-2, the J call TRBJ2-2; possible D gene TRBD1, 6 bases. Germline assignment: CDR1 SGHTA and CDR2 FQGNSA. The CDR3 runs 15 residues. Trimming cost V 2 bases and J 7 bases, with 14 bases left between them. The chain's CDR3 is CASSLQTGMDGELFF. The CDR3 region has the DNA TGTGCCAGCAGCTTACAGACAGGAATGGACGGGGAGCTGTTTTTT.

This clonotype has only a few counts. The chain recombines TRBV29-1 with TRBJ1-3, with D uncertain. From germline, CDR1 is SQVTM and CDR2 ANQGSEA. The V and J ends lost 1 base and 0 bases respectively, with 13 bases between them. This CDR3 is built from 16 residues. The CDR3 coding sequence is TGCAGCGTTGAAGCGGGTGAATGGTACTCTGGAAACACCATATATTTT. This gives the protein CSVEAGEWYSGNTIYF.

The chain is built from TRBV4-3 and TRBJ2-7; TRBD1 might be the D (6 bases). Germline V gene data show CDR1 as LGHNA and CDR2 as YSLEER. The CDR3 runs to 15 residues. Between the trimmed V and J ends, which lost 1 base and 2 bases, there was a span of 12 bases. The CDR3 here is CASSQGPDRPYEQYF. The CDR3 DNA reads as TGCGCCAGCAGCCAAGGCCCGGACAGACCCTACGAGCAGTACTTC.

This rearrangement joins TRBV7-2 to TRBJ2-7, with unresolved D. Trimming shortened V by 3 bases and J by 3 bases, and 12 bases separated the two germline ends. Per the germline V gene, CDR1 is SGHTA and CDR2 is FQGNSA. This CDR3 region has 14 residues. The CDR3 DNA reads as TGTGCCAGCAGCTTTTACTCGGCAAACTACGAGCAGTACTTC. Translating it yields CASSFYSANYEQYF.

The gene calls are TRBV12-3 or TRBV12-4 and TRBJ2-1; the D is unclear. This CDR3 comprises 14 residues. The V end lost 1 base, the J end lost 9 bases, and 13 bases lay between the germline ends. Here the CDR3 reads CASSLDADATEQFF. The CDR3 DNA sequence: TGTGCCAGCAGTTTAGATGCGGACGCGACTGAGCAGTTCTTC.

This clonotype was seen a handful of times. The rearrangement uses TRBV4-1 and TRBJ2-1; 7 bases are a match to TRBD2. The CDR3 is 15 amino acids. V lost 3 bases to trimming and J lost 2 bases; unmatched junction nucleotides: 4. Germline V gene lookup returns CDR1 MGHRA and CDR2 YSYEKL. The CDR3 loop is CASSHIAGPYNEQFF. The CDR3 DNA is TGCGCCAGCAGCCATATAGCGGGCCCCTACAATGAGCAGTTCTTC.